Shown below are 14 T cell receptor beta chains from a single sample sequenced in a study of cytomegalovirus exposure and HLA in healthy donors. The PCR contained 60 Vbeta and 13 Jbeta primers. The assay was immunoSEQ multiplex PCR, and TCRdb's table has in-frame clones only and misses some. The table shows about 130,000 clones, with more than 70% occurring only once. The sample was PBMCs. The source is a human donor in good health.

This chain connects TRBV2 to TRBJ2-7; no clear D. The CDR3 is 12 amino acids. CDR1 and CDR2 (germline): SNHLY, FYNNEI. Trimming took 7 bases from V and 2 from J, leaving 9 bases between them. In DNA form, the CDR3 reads TGTGCCAGCACGCAGGAAGCCTACGAGCAGTACTTC. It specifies CASTQEAYEQYF.

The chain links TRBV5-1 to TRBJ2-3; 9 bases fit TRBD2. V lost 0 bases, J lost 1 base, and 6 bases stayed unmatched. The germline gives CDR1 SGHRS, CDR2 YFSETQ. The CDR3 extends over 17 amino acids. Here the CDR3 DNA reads TGCGCCAGCAGCTTGGATGGGCGGGGGGGACGCACAGATACGCAGTATTTT. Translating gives CASSLDGRGGRTDTQYF.

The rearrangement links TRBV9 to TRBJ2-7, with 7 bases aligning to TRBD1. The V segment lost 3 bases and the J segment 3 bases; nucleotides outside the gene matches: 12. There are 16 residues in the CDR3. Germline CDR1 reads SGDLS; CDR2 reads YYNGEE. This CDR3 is CASSASETGPFYEQYF. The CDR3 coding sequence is TGTGCCAGCAGCGCCTCGGAGACAGGGCCCTTCTACGAGCAGTACTTC.

The DNA for the CDR3 is TGTGCCAGTAGTGGCCCGGGGGGCAAACTGTTTTTT. Amino acid sequence: CASSGPGGKLFF. The chain couples TRBV19 to TRBJ1-4; tentatively, D is TRBD1 (6 bases). Deletions cut 5 bases from V and 11 bases from J, with 12 bases between. CDR1 is LNHDA and CDR2 is SQIVND in the germline V gene (reference sequence). The CDR3 sequence is 12 residues long.

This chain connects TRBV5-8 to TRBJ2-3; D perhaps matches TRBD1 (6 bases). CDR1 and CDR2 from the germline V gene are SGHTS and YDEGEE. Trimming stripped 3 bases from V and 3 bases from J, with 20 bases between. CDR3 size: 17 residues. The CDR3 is CASSSRLNRVRTDTQYF. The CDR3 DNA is TGTGCCAGCAGCTCCCGCCTCAACAGGGTGAGGACAGATACGCAGTATTTT.

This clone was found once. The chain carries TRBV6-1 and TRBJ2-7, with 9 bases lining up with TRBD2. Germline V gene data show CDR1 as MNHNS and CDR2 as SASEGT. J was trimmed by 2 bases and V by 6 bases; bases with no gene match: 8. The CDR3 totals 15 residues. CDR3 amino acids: CASRITSGQTYEQYF. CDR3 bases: TGTGCCAGCAGGATCACTAGCGGGCAGACCTACGAGCAGTACTTC.

The DNA of the CDR3 is TGTGCCAGCAGCGCAGGACAGGGGGGATACGAGCAGTACTTC. It is translated as CASSAGQGGYEQYF. This chain connects TRBV9 to TRBJ2-7; 10 bases are shared with TRBD1. Germline CDR1 is SGDLS and CDR2 is YYNGEE. This CDR3 has 14 amino acids. The J segment lost 4 bases and the V segment lost 3 bases, leaving 4 bases of the junction unmatched.

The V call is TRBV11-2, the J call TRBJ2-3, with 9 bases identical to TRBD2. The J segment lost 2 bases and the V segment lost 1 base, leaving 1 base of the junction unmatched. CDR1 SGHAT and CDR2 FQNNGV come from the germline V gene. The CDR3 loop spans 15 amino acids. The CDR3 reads CASSLGGGVTDTQYF. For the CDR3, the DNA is TGTGCCAGCAGCTTAGGCGGGGGGGTCACAGATACGCAGTATTTT.

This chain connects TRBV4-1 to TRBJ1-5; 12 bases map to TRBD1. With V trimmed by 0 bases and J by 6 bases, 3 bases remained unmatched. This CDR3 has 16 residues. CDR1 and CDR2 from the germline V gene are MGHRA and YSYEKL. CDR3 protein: CASSQEGQGAGQPQHF. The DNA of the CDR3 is TGCGCCAGCAGCCAAGAGGGACAGGGGGCGGGTCAGCCCCAGCATTTT.

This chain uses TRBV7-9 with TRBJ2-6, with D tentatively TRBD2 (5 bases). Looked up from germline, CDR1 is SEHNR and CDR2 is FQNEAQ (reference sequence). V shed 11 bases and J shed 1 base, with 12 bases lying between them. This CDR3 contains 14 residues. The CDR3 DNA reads TGTGCCCTACCGGCGGGTTCTGGGGCCAACGTCCTGACTTTC. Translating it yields CALPAGSGANVLTF. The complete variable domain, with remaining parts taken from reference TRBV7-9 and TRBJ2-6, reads DTGVSQNPRHKITKRGQNVTFRCDPISEHNRLYWYRQTLGQGPEFLTYFQNEAQLEKSRLLSDRFSAERPKGSFSTLEIQRTEQGDSAMYLCALPAGSGANVLTFGAGSRLTVL.

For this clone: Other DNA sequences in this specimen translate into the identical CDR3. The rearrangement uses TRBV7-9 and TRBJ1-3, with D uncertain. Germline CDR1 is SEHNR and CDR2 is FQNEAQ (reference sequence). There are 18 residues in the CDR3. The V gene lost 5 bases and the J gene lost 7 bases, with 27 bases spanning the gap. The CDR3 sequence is CASSLSLVGFGIGNTIYF. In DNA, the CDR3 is TGTGCCAGCAGCCTAAGTCTCGTCGGGTTCGGAATCGGCAACACCATATATTTT.

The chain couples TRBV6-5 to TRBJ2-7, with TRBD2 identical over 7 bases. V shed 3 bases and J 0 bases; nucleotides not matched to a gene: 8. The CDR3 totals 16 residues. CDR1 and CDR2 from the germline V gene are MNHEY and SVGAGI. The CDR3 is CASSYIGGYPSYEQYF. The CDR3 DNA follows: TGTGCCAGCAGTTATATCGGGGGGTACCCCTCCTACGAGCAGTACTTC.

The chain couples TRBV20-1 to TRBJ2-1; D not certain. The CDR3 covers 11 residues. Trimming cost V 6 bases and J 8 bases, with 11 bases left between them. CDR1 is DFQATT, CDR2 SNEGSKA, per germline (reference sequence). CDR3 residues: CSALVLHEQFF. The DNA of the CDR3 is TGCAGTGCGCTAGTGTTACATGAGCAGTTCTTC.

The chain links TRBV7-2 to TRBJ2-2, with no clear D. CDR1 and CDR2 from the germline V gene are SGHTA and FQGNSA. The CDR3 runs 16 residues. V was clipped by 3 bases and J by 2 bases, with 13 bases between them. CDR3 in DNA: TGTGCCAGCAGCTTCAATTCGGTGTCTAACACCGGGGAGCTGTTTTTT. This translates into CASSFNSVSNTGELFF. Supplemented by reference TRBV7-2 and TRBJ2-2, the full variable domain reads GAGVSQSPSNKVTEKGKDVELRCDPISGHTALYWYRQSLGQGLEFLIYFQGNSAPDKSGLPSDRFSAERTGGSVSTLTIQRTQQEDSAVYLCASSFNSVSNTGELFFGEGSRLTVL.